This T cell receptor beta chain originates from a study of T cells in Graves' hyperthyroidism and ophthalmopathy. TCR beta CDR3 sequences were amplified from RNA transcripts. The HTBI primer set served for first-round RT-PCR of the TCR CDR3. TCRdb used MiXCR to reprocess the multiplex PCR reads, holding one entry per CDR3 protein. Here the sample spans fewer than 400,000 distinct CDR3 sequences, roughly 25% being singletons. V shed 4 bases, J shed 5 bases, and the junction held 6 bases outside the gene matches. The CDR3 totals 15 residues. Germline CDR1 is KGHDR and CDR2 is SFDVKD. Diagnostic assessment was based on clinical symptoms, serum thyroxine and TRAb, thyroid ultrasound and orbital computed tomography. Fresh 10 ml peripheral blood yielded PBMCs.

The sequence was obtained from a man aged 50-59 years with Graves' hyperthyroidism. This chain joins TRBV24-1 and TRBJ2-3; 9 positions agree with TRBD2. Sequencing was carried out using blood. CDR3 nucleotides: TGTGCCACCAGTGAGGGCGGGAGGGCCAAAGATACGCAGTATTTT. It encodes CATSEGGRAKDTQYF.